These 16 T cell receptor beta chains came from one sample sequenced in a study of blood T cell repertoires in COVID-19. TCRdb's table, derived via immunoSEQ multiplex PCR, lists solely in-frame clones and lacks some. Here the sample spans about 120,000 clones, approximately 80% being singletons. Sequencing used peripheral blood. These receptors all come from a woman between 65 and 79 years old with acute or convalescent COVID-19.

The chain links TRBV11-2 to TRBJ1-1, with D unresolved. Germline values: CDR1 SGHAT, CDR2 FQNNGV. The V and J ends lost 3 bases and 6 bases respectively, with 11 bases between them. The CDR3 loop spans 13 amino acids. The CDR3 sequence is CASSFTGSPEAFF. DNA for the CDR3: TGTGCCAGCAGCTTCACGGGGTCCCCTGAAGCTTTCTTT. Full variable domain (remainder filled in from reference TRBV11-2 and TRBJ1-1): EAGVAQSPRYKIIEKRQSVAFWCNPISGHATLYWYQQILGQGPKLLIQFQNNGVVDDSQLPKDRFSAERLKGVDSTLKIQPAKLEDSAVYLCASSFTGSPEAFFGQGTRLTVV.

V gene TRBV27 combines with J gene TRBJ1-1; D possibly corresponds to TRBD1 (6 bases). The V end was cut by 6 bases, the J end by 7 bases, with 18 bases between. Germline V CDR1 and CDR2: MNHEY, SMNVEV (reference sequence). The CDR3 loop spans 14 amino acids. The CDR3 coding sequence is TGTGCCAGCAGATTACAGTACAGGGAAGGTGAAGCTTTCTTT. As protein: CASRLQYREGEAFF.

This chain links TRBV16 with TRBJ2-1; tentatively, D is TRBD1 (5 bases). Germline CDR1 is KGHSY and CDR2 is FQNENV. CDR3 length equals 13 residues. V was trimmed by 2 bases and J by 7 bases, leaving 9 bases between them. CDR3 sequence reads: CASSQGRGNEQFF. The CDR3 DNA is TGTGCCAGCAGCCAAGGTAGGGGAAATGAGCAGTTCTTC.

CDR3 region: CATSDGGGTGDYTF. The CDR3 nucleotides read TGTGCCACCAGTGACGGGGGAGGGACAGGAGATTACACCTTC. The rearrangement uses TRBV24-1 and TRBJ1-2; 8 nucleotides align to TRBD1. Germline CDR1 reads KGHDR; CDR2 reads SFDVKD. There are 14 residues in the CDR3. V shed 4 bases and J 11 bases; nucleotides not matched to a gene: 11.

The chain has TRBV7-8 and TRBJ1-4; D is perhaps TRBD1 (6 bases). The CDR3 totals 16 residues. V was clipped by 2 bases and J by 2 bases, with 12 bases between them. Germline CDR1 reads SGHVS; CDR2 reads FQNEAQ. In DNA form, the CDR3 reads TGTGCCAGCAGCTTATGGGGTCAGGGGACTAATGAAAAACTGTTTTTT. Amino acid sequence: CASSLWGQGTNEKLFF.

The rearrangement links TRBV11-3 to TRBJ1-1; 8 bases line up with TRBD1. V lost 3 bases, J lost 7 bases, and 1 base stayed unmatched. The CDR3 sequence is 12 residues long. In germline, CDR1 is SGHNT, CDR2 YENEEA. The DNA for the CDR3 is TGTGCCAGCAGCTTCGGACAGGGTGAAGCTTTCTTT. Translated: CASSFGQGEAFF.

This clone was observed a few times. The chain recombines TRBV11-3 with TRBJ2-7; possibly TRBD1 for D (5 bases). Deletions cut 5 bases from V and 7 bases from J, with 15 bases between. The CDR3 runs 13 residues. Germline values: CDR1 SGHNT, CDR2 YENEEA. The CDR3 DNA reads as TGTGCCAGCAGCCGAGACAGTTCTTGGGAGCAGTACTTC. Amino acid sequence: CASSRDSSWEQYF.

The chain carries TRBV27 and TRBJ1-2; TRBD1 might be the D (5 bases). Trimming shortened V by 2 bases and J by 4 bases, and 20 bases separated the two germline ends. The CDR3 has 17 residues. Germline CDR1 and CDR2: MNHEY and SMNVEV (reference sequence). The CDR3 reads CASSLKAAGGGAYGYTF. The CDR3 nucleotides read TGTGCCAGCAGTTTAAAGGCCGCGGGGGGAGGGGCCTATGGCTACACCTTC.

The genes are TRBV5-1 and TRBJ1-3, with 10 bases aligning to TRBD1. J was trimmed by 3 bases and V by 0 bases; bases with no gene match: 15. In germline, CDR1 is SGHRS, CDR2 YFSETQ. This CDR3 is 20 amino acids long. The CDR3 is CASSLALGTGAPSGGNTIYF. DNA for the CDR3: TGCGCCAGCAGCTTGGCCCTCGGGACAGGGGCTCCATCGGGTGGAAACACCATATATTTT.

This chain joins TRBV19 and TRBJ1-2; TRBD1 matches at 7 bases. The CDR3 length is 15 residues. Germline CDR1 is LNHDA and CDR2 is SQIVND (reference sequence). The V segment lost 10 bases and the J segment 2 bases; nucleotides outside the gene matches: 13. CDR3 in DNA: TGTGCCACGTCGGGAGGGGGCTTAACCAACTATGGCTACACCTTC. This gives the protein CATSGGGLTNYGYTF.

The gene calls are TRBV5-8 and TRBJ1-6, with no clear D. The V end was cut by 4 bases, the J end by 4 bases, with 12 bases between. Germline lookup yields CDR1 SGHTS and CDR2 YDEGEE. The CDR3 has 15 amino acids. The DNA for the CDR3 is TGTGCCAGCAGCCCCCCGGGGATTTATAATTCACCCCTCCACTTT. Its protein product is CASSPPGIYNSPLHF.

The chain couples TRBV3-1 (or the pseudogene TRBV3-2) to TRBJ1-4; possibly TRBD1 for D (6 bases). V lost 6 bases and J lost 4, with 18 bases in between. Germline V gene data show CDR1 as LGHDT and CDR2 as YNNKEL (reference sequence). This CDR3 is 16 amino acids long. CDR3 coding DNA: TGTGCCAGCAGTCTTTTACCGACAGGACATAATGAAAAACTGTTTTTT. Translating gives CASSLLPTGHNEKLFF.

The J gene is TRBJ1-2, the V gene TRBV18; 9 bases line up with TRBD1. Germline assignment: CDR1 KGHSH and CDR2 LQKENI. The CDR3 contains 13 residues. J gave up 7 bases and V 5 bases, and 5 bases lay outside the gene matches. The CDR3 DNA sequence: TGTGCCAGCTCAAGGACAGGGGAGAGTGGCTACACCTTC. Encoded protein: CASSRTGESGYTF.

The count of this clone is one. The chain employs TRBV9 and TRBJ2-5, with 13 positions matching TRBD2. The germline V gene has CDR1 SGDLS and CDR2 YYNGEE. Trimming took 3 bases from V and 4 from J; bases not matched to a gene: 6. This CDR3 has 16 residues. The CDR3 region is CASSARTSGGSETQYF. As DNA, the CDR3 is TGTGCCAGCAGCGCCCGGACTAGCGGGGGATCAGAGACCCAGTACTTC.

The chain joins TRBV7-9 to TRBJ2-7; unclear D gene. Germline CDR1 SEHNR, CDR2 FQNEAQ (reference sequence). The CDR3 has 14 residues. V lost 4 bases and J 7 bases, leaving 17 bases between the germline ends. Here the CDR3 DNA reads TGTGCCAGCAGCTCGTTCAGGCATTCTGGAGAGCAGTACTTC. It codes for CASSSFRHSGEQYF.

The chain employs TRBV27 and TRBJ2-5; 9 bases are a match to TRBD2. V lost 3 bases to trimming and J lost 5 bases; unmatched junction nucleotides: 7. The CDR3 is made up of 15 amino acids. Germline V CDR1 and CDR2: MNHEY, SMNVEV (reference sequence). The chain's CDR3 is CASSFTRGGGETQYF. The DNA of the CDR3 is TGTGCCAGCAGTTTCACGCGGGGGGGCGGGGAGACCCAGTACTTC.